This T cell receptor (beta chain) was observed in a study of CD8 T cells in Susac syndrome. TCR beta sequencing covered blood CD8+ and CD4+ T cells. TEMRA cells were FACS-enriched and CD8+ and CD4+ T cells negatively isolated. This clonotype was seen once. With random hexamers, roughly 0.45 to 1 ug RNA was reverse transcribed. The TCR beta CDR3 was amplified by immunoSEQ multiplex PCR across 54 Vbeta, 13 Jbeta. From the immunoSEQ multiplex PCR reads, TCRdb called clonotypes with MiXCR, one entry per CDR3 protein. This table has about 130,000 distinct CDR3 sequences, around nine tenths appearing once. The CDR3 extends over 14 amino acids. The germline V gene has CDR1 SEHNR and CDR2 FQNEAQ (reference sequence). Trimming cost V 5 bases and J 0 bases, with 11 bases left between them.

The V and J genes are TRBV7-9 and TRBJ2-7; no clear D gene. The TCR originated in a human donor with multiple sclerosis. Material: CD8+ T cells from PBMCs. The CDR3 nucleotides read TGTGCCAGCAGCCCCAGCTACGACTCCTACGAGCAGTACTTC. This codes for CASSPSYDSYEQYF.